The 4 T cell receptor beta chains below come from one sample, sequenced in a study of blood T cell repertoires in COVID-19. The protocol was immunoSEQ multiplex PCR, while the TCRdb copy is restricted to in-frame clones and leaves out a portion. In the table there are 120,000 or so clones, approximately 87% of which are singletons. The material sequenced was peripheral blood. The source of these receptors is a middle-aged man with acute or convalescent COVID-19.

V usage is TRBV27 and J usage is TRBJ1-2; tentatively, D is TRBD1 (6 bases). V lost 5 bases, J lost 8 bases, and 21 bases lay in between. The CDR3 length is 15 residues. The V gene's germline CDR1 is MNHEY and CDR2 SMNVEV (reference sequence). CDR3: CASSNLQGGIRGYTF. The CDR3 region has the DNA TGTGCCAGCAGTAATTTACAGGGCGGAATCCGGGGCTACACCTTC.

The J gene is TRBJ1-4, the V gene TRBV15, with D perhaps TRBD1 (5 bases). V was pared by 1 base and J by 8 bases, with 11 bases between. Germline V lookup: CDR1 LNHNV, CDR2 YYDKDF (reference sequence). CDR3 length: 14 amino acids. CDR3 DNA sequence: TGTGCCACCAGCAGAGCGGGGGATGGCGAAAAACTGTTTTTT. As protein: CATSRAGDGEKLFF.

The chain couples TRBV14 to TRBJ2-7; D may be TRBD1 (7 bases). Looked up from germline, CDR1 is SGHDN and CDR2 is FVKESK. Trimming took 5 bases from V and 5 from J, leaving 13 bases between them. There are 13 residues in the CDR3. CDR3 sequence reads: CASSSGGGDEQYF. CDR3 nucleotide sequence: TGTGCCAGCAGCTCCGGAGGGGGCGACGAGCAGTACTTC.

J is TRBJ2-3 and V is TRBV5-1; D ambiguous. Germline V gene data show CDR1 as SGHRS and CDR2 as YFSETQ. CDR3 length: 14 amino acids. Trimming shortened V by 0 bases and J by 1 base, and 6 bases separated the two germline ends. The CDR3 loop is CASSLAQRTDTQYF. The CDR3 nucleotides read TGCGCCAGCAGCTTGGCACAGCGCACAGATACGCAGTATTTT.